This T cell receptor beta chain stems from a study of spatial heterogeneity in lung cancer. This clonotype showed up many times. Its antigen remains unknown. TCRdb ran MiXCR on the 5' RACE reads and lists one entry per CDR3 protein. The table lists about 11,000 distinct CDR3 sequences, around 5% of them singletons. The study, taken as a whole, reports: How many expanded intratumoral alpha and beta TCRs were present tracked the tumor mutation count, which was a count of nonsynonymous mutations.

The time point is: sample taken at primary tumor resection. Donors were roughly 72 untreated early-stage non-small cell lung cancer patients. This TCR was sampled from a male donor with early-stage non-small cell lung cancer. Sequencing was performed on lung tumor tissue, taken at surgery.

The CDR3: CASSLQASTDTQYF. The CDR3 nucleotides read TGTGCCAGCAGTTTACAGGCTTCCACAGATACGCAGTATTTT. The rearrangement uses TRBV6-2 or TRBV6-3 and TRBJ2-3; tentative D call: TRBD1 (5 bases). The CDR3 totals 14 residues. Germline V gene data show CDR1 as MNHEY and CDR2 as SVGEGT. V dropped 4 bases and J dropped 2 bases, with 10 bases sitting between them.